These T cell receptor beta chains were read from a single sample in a study of blood T cells in healthy people across ages. Each CDR3 protein gets one entry after TCRdb re-called the 5' RACE reads with MiXCR. The data contain approximately 780,000 distinct CDR3 sequences, roughly 26% of them singletons. This sample was shared with a second study, whose subject was T cells of mothers and their children.

What was sequenced was blood. Receptors were obtained from a boy younger than 18 in good health. CDR3s include the opening cysteine and the closing phenylalanine or tryptophan. A D gene is named only where the DNA matches it firmly. Where a row states a size, it is once, few, many or the class of an expanded clone; other rows omit it.

size: few
D: .
J: TRBJ2-7
V: TRBV3-1
CDR3: CASSPHPYEQYF
DNA: TGTGCCAGCAGCCCGCATCCCTACGAGCAGTACTTC

size: few
D: .
J: TRBJ2-5
V: TRBV30
CDR3: CASAPDHQETQYF
DNA: TGTGCCTCCGCCCCCGACCACCAAGAGACCCAGTACTTC

size: .
D: .
J: TRBJ2-1
V: TRBV2
CDR3: CASRAGTPGEQFF
DNA: TGTGCCAGCAGGGCCGGGACACCGGGTGAGCAGTTCTTC

size: .
D: TRBD1
J: TRBJ1-5
V: TRBV20-1
CDR3: CSALTGGGYSNQPQHF
DNA: TGCAGTGCACTAACAGGGGGGGGCTATAGCAATCAGCCCCAGCATTTT

size: .
D: TRBD1
J: TRBJ2-2
V: TRBV19
CDR3: CASSPGTGWNGELFF
DNA: TGTGCCAGTAGTCCCGGGACAGGGTGGAACGGGGAGCTGTTTTTT

size: .
D: TRBD1
J: TRBJ1-4
V: TRBV6-5
CDR3: CASSLTGIRLNLYEKLFF
DNA: TGTGCCAGCAGTTTGACAGGGATTCGATTAAATCTTTATGAAAAACTGTTTTTT

size: .
D: .
J: TRBJ1-5
V: TRBV20-1
CDR3: CSARSQAGHLRGSQHF
DNA: TGCAGCGCTAGATCCCAAGCGGGACACCTTCGGGGGTCCCAGCATTTT

size: .
D: TRBD1
J: TRBJ1-4
V: TRBV20-1
CDR3: CSAKTGTVNEKLFF
DNA: TGCAGTGCTAAAACCGGGACAGTTAATGAAAAACTGTTTTTT

size: .
D: .
J: TRBJ2-7
V: TRBV10-3
CDR3: CAISQESEQYF
DNA: TGTGCCATCAGTCAGGAATCCGAGCAGTACTTC

size: few
D: .
J: TRBJ2-5
V: TRBV30
CDR3: CAWTSRGETQYF
DNA: TGTGCCTGGACGAGCCGGGGGGAGACCCAGTACTTC

size: .
D: .
J: TRBJ2-5
V: TRBV20-1
CDR3: CSAGAAGTQYF
DNA: TGCAGTGCGGGGGCTGCTGGGACCCAGTACTTC

size: few
D: TRBD1
J: TRBJ2-5
V: TRBV20-1
CDR3: CSARPTWRQGAVQETQYF
DNA: TGCAGTGCTAGACCGACCTGGCGGCAGGGGGCTGTTCAGGAGACCCAGTACTTC

size: .
D: .
J: TRBJ2-1
V: TRBV11-2
CDR3: CASSLGRGAGPYNEQFF
DNA: TGTGCCAGCAGCTTAGGTAGGGGGGCGGGCCCCTACAATGAGCAGTTCTTC

size: few
D: TRBD2
J: TRBJ2-7
V: TRBV6-5
CDR3: CASSYEWASGVHEQYF
DNA: TGTGCCAGCAGTTACGAATGGGCTAGCGGGGTCCACGAGCAGTACTTC

size: .
D: .
J: TRBJ2-3
V: TRBV20-1
CDR3: CSARDMANTDTQYF
DNA: TGCAGTGCTAGAGATATGGCGAACACAGATACGCAGTATTTT

size: few
D: .
J: TRBJ2-3
V: TRBV29-1
CDR3: CSGRTATSTDTQYF
DNA: TGCAGCGGTCGGACTGCCACTAGCACAGATACGCAGTATTTT

size: .
D: .
J: TRBJ1-4
V: TRBV4-2
CDR3: CASSQGGDIEELFF
DNA: TGTGCCAGCAGCCAAGGGGGAGACATCGAAGAACTGTTTTTT

size: .
D: TRBD1
J: TRBJ2-2
V: TRBV24-1
CDR3: CATSDPRGLIAGELFF
DNA: TGTGCCACCAGTGATCCCAGGGGGCTTATAGCCGGGGAGCTGTTTTTT

size: many
D: .
J: TRBJ2-7
V: TRBV29-1
CDR3: CSVGAGVDYEQYF
DNA: TGCAGCGTTGGGGCTGGGGTGGACTACGAGCAGTACTTC

size: .
D: .
J: TRBJ2-4
V: TRBV28
CDR3: CASSLRAIAKNIQYF
DNA: TGTGCCAGCAGTTTACGAGCTATAGCCAAAAACATTCAGTACTTC

size: .
D: .
J: TRBJ2-2
V: TRBV2
CDR3: CASNFLQNTGELFF
DNA: TGTGCCAGCAATTTCCTACAGAACACCGGGGAGCTGTTTTTT

size: few
D: TRBD2
J: TRBJ2-2
V: TRBV20-1
CDR3: CSARDASGGTGELFF
DNA: TGCAGTGCTAGAGATGCTAGCGGGGGCACCGGGGAGCTGTTTTTT

size: .
D: .
J: TRBJ2-7
V: TRBV4-1
CDR3: CASSQEPRSSYEQYF
DNA: TGCGCCAGCAGCCAAGAACCCCGGAGCTCCTACGAGCAGTACTTC

size: few
D: .
J: TRBJ2-7
V: TRBV11-2
CDR3: CASSLTFMGYEQYF
DNA: TGTGCCAGCAGCTTAACCTTTATGGGCTACGAGCAGTACTTC

size: .
D: .
J: TRBJ2-2
V: TRBV19
CDR3: CASSGAGAANTGELFF
DNA: TGTGCCAGTAGTGGGGCCGGCGCGGCGAACACCGGGGAGCTGTTTTTT

size: .
D: .
J: TRBJ1-1
V: TRBV7-9
CDR3: CASSLLEAFF
DNA: TGTGCCAGCAGCTTACTAGAAGCTTTCTTT

size: .
D: .
J: TRBJ1-6
V: TRBV25-1
CDR3: CASRQSSYNSPLHF
DNA: TGTGCCAGTAGGCAGAGCTCCTATAATTCACCCCTCCACTTT

size: few
D: TRBD1
J: TRBJ2-3
V: TRBV2
CDR3: CASRPDRGYTDTQYF
DNA: TGTGCCAGCAGGCCAGACAGGGGATACACAGATACGCAGTATTTT

size: .
D: .
J: TRBJ1-4
V: TRBV29-1
CDR3: CSVEGRVATNEKLFF
DNA: TGCAGCGTTGAAGGTCGGGTTGCAACTAATGAAAAACTGTTTTTT

size: few
D: .
J: TRBJ1-3
V: TRBV9
CDR3: CAGSRGGSISGNTIYF
DNA: TGTGCCGGCAGCCGCGGAGGCAGTATCTCTGGAAACACCATATATTTT

size: few
D: TRBD1
J: TRBJ2-7
V: TRBV9
CDR3: CASSVDRASYEQYF
DNA: TGTGCCAGCAGCGTCGACAGGGCGAGCTACGAGCAGTACTTC

size: .
D: TRBD2
J: TRBJ2-5
V: TRBV5-1
CDR3: CASSGSLRGSLLQETQYF
DNA: TGCGCCAGCAGCGGGTCTTTGCGGGGGTCCTTACTCCAAGAGACCCAGTACTTC

size: .
D: .
J: TRBJ2-3
V: TRBV12-3/TRBV12-4
CDR3: CASGVMRTDTQYF
DNA: TGTGCCAGCGGGGTGATGAGGACAGATACGCAGTATTTT

size: many
D: TRBD2
J: TRBJ2-1
V: TRBV27
CDR3: CASSLPGGSYNEQFF
DNA: TGTGCCAGCAGTTTACCGGGGGGGTCCTACAATGAGCAGTTCTTC

size: many
D: .
J: TRBJ1-3
V: TRBV20-1
CDR3: CSARDWIGPGNTIYF
DNA: TGCAGTGCTAGAGATTGGATAGGGCCGGGAAACACCATATATTTT

size: .
D: TRBD1
J: TRBJ2-6
V: TRBV5-1
CDR3: CASSLVTGATGANVLTF
DNA: TGCGCCAGCAGCTTGGTGACAGGGGCAACTGGGGCCAACGTCCTGACTTTC

size: .
D: .
J: TRBJ1-5
V: TRBV10-2
CDR3: CASSLFARDQPQHF
DNA: TGCGCCAGCTCCCTCTTCGCCAGGGATCAGCCCCAGCATTTT

size: few
D: .
J: TRBJ1-2
V: TRBV25-1
CDR3: CASSEWLPDRMGGYTF
DNA: TGTGCCAGCAGTGAATGGCTGCCGGACCGGATGGGGGGCTACACCTTC

size: .
D: .
J: TRBJ2-3
V: TRBV9
CDR3: CASSVGRRSDTQYF
DNA: TGTGCCAGCAGCGTAGGCCGGAGATCAGATACGCAGTATTTT

size: .
D: .
J: TRBJ2-7
V: TRBV6-1
CDR3: CASSEAPVLTYEQYF
DNA: TGTGCCAGCAGTGAAGCCCCCGTTCTAACCTACGAGCAGTACTTC